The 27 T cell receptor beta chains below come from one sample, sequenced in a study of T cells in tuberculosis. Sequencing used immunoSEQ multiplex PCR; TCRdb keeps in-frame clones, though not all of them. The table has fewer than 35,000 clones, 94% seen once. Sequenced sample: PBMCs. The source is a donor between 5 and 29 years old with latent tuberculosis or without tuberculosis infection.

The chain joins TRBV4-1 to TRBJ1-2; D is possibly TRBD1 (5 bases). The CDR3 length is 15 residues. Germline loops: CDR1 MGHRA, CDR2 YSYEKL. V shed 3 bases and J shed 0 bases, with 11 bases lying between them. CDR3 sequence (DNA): TGCGCCAGCAGCCAGTTTGACAGACCTAACTATGGCTACACCTTC. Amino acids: CASSQFDRPNYGYTF.

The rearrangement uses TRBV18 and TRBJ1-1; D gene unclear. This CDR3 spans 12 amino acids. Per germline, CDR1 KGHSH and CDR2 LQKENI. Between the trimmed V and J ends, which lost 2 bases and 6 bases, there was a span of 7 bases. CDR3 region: CASSPSLPEAFF. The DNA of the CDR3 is TGTGCCAGCTCACCATCACTGCCTGAAGCTTTCTTT.

In DNA form, the CDR3 reads TGTGCCAGCTCACCGGGACAAATCATCTATGGCTACACCTTC. This encodes CASSPGQIIYGYTF. V usage is TRBV18 and J usage is TRBJ1-2, with a tentative D call TRBD1 (6 bases). The CDR3 has 14 residues. Germline-derived CDR1 and CDR2 are KGHSH and LQKENI. V was clipped by 3 bases and J by 4 bases, with 12 bases between them.

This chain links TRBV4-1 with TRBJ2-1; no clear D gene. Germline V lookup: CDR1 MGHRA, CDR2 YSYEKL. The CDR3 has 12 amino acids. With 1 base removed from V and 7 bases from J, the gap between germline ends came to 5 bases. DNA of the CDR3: TGCGCCAGCAGCCAAGGCAGAAATGAGCAGTTCTTC. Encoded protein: CASSQGRNEQFF.

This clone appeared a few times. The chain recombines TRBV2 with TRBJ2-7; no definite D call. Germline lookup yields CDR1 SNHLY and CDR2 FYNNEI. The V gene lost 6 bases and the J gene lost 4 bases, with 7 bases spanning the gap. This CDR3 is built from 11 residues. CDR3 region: CASSVSYEQYF. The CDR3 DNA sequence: TGTGCCAGCAGCGTTAGTTACGAGCAGTACTTC.

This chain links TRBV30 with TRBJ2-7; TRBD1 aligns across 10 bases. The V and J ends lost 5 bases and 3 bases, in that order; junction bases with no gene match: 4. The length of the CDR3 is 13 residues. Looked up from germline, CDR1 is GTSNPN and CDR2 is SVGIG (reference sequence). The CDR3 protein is CAWERDRGYEQYF. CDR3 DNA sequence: TGTGCCTGGGAACGGGACAGGGGCTACGAGCAGTACTTC.

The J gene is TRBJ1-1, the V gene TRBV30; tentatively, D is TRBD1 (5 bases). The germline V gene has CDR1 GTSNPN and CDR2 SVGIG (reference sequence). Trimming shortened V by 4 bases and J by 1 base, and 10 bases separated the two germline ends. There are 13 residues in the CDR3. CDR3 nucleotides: TGTGCCTGGACCATTGGACAGAACACTGAAGCTTTCTTT. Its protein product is CAWTIGQNTEAFF.

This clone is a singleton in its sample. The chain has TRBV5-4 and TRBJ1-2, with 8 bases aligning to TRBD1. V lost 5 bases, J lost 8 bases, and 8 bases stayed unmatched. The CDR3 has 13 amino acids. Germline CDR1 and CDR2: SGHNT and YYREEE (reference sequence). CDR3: CASSPDRARGYTF. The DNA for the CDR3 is TGTGCCAGCAGTCCGGACAGGGCGCGAGGCTACACCTTC.

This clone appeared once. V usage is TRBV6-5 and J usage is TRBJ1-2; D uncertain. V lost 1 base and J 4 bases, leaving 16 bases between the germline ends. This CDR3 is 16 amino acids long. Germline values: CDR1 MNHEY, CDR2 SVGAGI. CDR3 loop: CASSYFGSIGGYGYTF. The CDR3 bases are TGTGCCAGCAGTTACTTCGGGTCAATTGGAGGCTATGGCTACACCTTC.

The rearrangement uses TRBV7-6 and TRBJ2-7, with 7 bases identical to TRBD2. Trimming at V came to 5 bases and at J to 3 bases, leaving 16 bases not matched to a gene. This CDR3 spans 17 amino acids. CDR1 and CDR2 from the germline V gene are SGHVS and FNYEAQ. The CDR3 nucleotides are TGTGCCAGCAGCCAGTATACTAGCGCGGGTATCCACTACGAGCAGTACTTC. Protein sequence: CASSQYTSAGIHYEQYF.

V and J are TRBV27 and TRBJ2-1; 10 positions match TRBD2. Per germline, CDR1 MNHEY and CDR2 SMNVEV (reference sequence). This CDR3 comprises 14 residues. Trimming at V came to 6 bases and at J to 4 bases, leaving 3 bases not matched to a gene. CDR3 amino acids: CASSTSGTYNEQFF. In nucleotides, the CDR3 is TGTGCCAGCAGCACTAGCGGGACGTACAATGAGCAGTTCTTC.

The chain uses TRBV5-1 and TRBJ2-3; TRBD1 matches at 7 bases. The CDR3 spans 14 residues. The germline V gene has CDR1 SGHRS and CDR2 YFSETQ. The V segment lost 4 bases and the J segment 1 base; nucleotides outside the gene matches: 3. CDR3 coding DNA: TGCGCCAGCAGCGTGGGACAGCGCACAGATACGCAGTATTTT. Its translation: CASSVGQRTDTQYF.

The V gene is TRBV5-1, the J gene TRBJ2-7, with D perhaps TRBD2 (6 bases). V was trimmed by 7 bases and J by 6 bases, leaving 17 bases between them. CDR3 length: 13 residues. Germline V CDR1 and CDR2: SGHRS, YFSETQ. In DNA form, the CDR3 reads TGCGCCAGCTGCTCCGCCGACGGGGGCGAGCAGTACTTC. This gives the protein CASCSADGGEQYF.

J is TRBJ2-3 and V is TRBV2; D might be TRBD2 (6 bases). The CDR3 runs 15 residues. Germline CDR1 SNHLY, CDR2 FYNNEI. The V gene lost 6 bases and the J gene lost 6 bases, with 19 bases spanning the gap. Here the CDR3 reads CASRADGLAGDTQYF. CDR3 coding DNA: TGTGCCAGCAGGGCCGATGGCCTGGCGGGGGATACGCAGTATTTT.

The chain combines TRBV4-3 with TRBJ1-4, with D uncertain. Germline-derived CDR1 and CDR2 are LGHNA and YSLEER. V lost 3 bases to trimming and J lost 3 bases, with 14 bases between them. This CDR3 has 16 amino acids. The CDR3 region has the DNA TGCGCCAGCAGCCAGCAAGTTGTAACAGCTAATGAAAAACTGTTTTTT. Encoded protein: CASSQQVVTANEKLFF.

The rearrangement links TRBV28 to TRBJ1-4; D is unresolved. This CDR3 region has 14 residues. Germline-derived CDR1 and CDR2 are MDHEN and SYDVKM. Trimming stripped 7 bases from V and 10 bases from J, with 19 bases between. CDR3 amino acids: CASMANSPMRKLFF. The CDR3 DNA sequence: TGTGCCAGCATGGCGAACAGCCCAATGAGAAAACTGTTTTTT. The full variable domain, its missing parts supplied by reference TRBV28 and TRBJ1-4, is DVKVTQSSRYLVKRTGEKVFLECVQDMDHENMFWYRQDPGLGLRLIYFSYDVKMKEKGDIPEGYSVSREKKERFSLILESASTNQTSMYLCASMANSPMRKLFFGSGTQLSVL.

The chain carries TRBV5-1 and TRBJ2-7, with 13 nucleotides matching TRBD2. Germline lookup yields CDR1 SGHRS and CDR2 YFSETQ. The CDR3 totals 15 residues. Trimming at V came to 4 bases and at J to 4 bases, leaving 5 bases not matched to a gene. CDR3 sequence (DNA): TGCGCCAGCAGCCCAGGGACTAGCGGGGTTTACGAGCAGTACTTC. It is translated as CASSPGTSGVYEQYF.

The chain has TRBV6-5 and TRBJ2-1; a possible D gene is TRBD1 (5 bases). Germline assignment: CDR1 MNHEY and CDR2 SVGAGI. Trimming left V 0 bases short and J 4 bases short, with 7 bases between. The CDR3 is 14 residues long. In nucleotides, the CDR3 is TGTGCCAGCAGTTACTCCAGGGTGTACAATGAGCAGTTCTTC. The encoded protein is CASSYSRVYNEQFF.

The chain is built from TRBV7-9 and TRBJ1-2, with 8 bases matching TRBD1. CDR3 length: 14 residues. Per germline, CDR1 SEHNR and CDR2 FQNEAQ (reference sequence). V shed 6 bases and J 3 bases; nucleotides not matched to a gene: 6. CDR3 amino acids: CASSPGGGDYGYTF. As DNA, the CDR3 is TGTGCCAGCAGTCCAGGGGGCGGTGACTATGGCTACACCTTC.

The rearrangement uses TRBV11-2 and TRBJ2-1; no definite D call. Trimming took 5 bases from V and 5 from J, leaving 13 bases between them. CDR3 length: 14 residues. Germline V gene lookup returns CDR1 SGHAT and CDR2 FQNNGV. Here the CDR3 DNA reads TGTGCCAGCAGCCTCACGGTAGTGGACAATGAGCAGTTCTTC. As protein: CASSLTVVDNEQFF.

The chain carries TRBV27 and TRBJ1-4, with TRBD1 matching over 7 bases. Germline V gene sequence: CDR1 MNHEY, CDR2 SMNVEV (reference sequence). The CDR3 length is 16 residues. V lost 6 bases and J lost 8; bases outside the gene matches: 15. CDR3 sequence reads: CASRLWGVRGAEKLFF. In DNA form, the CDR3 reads TGTGCCAGCAGACTATGGGGCGTCAGGGGGGCGGAAAAACTGTTTTTT.

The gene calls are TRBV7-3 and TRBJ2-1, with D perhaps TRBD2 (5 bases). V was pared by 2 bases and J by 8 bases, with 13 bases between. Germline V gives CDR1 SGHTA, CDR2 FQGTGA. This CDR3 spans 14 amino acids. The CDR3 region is CASSLFPGIYEQFF. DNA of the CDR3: TGTGCCAGCAGCTTATTTCCCGGGATCTATGAGCAGTTCTTC.

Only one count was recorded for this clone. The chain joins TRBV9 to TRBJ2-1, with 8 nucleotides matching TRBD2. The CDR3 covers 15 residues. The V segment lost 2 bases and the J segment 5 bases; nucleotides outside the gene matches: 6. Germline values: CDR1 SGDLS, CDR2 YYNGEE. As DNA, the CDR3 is TGTGCCAGCAGCGTCAGCGGGAGCTATCACAATGAGCAGTTCTTC. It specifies CASSVSGSYHNEQFF.

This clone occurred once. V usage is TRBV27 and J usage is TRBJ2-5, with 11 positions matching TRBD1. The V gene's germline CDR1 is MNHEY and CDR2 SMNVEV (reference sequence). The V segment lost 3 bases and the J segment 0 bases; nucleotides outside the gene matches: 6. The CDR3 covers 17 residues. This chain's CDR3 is CASSFLRTGGDQETQYF. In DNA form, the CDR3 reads TGTGCCAGCAGTTTCCTTCGGACAGGGGGCGACCAAGAGACCCAGTACTTC.

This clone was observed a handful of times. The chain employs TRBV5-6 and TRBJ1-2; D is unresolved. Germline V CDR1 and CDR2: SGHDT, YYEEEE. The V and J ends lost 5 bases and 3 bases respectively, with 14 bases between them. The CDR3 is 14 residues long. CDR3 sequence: CASRSGNIYYGYTF. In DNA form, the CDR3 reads TGTGCCAGCAGGTCGGGGAATATTTACTATGGCTACACCTTC.

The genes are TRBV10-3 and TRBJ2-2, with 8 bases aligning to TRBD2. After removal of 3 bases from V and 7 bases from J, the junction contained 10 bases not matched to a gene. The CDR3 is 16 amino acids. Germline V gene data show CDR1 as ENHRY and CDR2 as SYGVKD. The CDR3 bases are TGTGCCATCAGTGAAAGACCCAGCGGGGGCAACGGGGAGCTGTTTTTT. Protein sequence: CAISERPSGGNGELFF.

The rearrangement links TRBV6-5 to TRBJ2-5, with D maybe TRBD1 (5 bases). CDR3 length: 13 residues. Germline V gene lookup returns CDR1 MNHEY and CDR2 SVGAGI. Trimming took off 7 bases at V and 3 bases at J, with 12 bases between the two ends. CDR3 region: CASTIQGEETQYF. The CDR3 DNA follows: TGTGCCAGCACCATCCAAGGGGAAGAGACCCAGTACTTC.